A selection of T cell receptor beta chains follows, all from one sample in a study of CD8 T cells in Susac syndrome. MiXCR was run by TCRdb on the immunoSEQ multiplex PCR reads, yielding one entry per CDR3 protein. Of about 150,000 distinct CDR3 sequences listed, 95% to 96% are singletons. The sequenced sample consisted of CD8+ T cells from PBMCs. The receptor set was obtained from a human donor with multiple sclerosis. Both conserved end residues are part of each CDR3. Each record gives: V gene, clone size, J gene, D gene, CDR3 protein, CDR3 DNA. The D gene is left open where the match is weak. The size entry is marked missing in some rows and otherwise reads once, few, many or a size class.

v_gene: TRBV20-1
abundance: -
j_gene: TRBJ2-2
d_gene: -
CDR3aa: CSARRGRDPRQNTGELFF
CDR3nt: TGCAGTGCTAGGCGAGGACGAGACCCCAGACAAAACACCGGGGAGCTGTTTTTT

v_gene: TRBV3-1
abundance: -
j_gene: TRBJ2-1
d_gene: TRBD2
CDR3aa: CASSHLINLAGGRNEQFF
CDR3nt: TGTGCCAGCAGCCACCTCATTAACTTAGCGGGGGGGCGGAATGAGCAGTTCTTC

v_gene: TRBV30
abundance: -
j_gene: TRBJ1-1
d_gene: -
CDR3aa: CAWSPTNTEAFF
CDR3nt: TGTGCCTGGAGTCCTACGAACACTGAAGCTTTCTTT

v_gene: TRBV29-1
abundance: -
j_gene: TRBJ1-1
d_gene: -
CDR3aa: CSVEEQFVNTEAFF
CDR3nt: TGCAGCGTTGAAGAACAGTTCGTGAACACTGAAGCTTTCTTT

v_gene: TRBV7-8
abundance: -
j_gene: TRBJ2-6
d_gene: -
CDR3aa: CASSLDDPRANVLTF
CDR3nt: TGTGCCAGCAGCCTAGATGACCCTCGGGCCAACGTCCTGACTTTC

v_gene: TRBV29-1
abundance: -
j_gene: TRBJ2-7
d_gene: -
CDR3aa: CSVERATGSYEQYF
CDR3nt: TGCAGCGTTGAACGGGCGACGGGCTCCTACGAGCAGTACTTC

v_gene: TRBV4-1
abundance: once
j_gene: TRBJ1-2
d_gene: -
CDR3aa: CASSQAIGAVYGYTF
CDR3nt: TGCGCCAGCAGCCAAGCTATCGGGGCAGTCTATGGCTACACCTTC

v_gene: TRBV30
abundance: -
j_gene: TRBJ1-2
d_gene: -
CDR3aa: CAWSEVGSATYGYTF
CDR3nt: TGTGCCTGGAGTGAGGTCGGTTCAGCTACCTATGGCTACACCTTC

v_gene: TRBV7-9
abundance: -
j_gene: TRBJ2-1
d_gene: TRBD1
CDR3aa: CASTLGTGKFF
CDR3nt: TGTGCCAGCACCCTCGGGACAGGGAAGTTCTTC

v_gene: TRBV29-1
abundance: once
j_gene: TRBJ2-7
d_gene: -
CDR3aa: CSVGQADEQYF
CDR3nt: TGCAGCGTTGGACAGGCGGACGAGCAGTACTTC

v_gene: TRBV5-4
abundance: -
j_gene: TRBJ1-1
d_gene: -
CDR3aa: CASSPRVEVEAFF
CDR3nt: TGTGCCAGCAGCCCCAGAGTGGAGGTTGAAGCTTTCTTT

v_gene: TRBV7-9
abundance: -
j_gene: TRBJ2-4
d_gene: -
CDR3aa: CASSYDKGGSKNIQYF
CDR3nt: TGTGCCAGCAGTTACGACAAGGGAGGATCCAAAAACATTCAGTACTTC

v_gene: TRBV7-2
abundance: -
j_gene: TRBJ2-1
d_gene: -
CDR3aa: CASTHRIIGGIEQFF
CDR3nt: TGTGCCAGCACCCACCGTATTATAGGGGGAATTGAGCAGTTCTTC

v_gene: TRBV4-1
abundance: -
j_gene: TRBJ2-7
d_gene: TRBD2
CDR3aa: CASSPLGTSYEQYF
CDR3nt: TGCGCCAGCAGCCCCCTGGGGACTAGCTACGAGCAGTACTTC

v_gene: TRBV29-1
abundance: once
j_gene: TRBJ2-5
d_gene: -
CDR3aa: CSVRKGGGKWTQYF
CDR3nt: TGCAGCGTTCGAAAGGGAGGGGGGAAGTGGACCCAGTACTTC

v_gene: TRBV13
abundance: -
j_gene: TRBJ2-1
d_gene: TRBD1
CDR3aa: CASSSGQVLNNEQFF
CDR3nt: TGTGCCAGCAGCTCAGGACAGGTACTAAACAATGAGCAGTTCTTC

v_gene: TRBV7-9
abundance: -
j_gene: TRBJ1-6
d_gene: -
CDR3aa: CASSLTGLRSSYNSPLHF
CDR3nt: TGTGCCAGCAGCTTAACAGGGCTTAGGAGCTCCTATAATTCACCCCTCCACTTT

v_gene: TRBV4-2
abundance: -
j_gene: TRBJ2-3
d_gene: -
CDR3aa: CASSLTRRDTDTQYF
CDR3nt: TGTGCCAGCAGCCTGACTAGAAGAGATACAGATACGCAGTATTTT

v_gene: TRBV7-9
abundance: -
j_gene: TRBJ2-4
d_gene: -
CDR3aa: CASSPEVALNPKNIQYF
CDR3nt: TGTGCCAGCAGCCCAGAGGTAGCCCTGAACCCCAAAAACATTCAGTACTTC

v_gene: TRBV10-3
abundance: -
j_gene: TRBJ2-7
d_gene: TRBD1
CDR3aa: CAISDYDRAIYEQYF
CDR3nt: TGTGCCATCAGTGACTACGACAGGGCAATCTACGAGCAGTACTTC

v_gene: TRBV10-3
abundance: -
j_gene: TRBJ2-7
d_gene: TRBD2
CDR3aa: CAIKEGTSVYEQYF
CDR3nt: TGTGCCATCAAAGAAGGGACTAGCGTCTACGAGCAGTACTTC

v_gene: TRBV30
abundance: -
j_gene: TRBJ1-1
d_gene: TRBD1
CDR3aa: CASGGNTEAFF
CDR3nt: TGTGCCTCAGGGGGGAACACTGAAGCTTTCTTT

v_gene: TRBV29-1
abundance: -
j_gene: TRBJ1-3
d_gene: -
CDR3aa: CSVRTFSGNTIYF
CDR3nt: TGCAGCGTTCGCACCTTCTCTGGAAACACCATATATTTT

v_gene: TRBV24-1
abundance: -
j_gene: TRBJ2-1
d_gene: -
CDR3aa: CATSDPPGPQFF
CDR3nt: TGTGCCACCAGTGATCCCCCGGGACCACAGTTCTTC

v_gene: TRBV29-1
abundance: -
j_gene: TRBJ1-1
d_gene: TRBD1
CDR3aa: CSVKGAAEAFF
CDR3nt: TGCAGCGTGAAGGGGGCGGCTGAAGCTTTCTTT

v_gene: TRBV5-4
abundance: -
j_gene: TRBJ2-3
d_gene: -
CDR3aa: CASSFRTGRGTDTQYF
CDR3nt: TGTGCCAGCAGCTTCCGGACAGGGAGGGGCACAGATACGCAGTATTTT

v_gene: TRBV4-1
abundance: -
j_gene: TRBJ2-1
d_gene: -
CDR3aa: CASSQPGGDEQFF
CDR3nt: TGCGCCAGCAGCCAACCTGGCGGGGATGAGCAGTTCTTC

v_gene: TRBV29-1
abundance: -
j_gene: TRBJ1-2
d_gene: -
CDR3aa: CSVPLGLGYTF
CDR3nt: TGCAGCGTTCCTTTGGGTCTTGGCTACACCTTC

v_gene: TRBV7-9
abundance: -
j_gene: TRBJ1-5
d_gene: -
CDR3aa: CASSLNRQPQHF
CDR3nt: TGTGCCAGCAGCTTAAATCGGCAGCCCCAGCATTTT

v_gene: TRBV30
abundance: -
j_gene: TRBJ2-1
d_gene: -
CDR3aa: CAWRGRSNEQFF
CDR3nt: TGTGCCTGGAGAGGAAGGTCCAATGAGCAGTTCTTC

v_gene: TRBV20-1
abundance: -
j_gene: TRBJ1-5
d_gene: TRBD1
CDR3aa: CSARAGGGQPQHF
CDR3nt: TGCAGTGCTAGGGCAGGGGGCGGACAGCCCCAGCATTTT

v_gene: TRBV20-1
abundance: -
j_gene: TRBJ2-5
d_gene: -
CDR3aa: CSASGQYQETQYF
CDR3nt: TGCAGTGCTAGTGGACAGTATCAAGAGACCCAGTACTTC

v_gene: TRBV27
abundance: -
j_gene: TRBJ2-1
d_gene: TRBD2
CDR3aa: CASSLLTSGGAYNEQFF
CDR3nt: TGTGCCAGCAGTTTATTGACTAGCGGGGGGGCCTACAATGAGCAGTTCTTC

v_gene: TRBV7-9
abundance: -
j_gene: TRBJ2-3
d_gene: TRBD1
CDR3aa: CASSPRDRGTDTQYF
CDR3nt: TGTGCCAGCAGCCCCCGGGACAGGGGAACAGATACGCAGTATTTT

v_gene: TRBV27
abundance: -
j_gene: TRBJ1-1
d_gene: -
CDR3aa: CASSLGPGYTEAFF
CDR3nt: TGTGCCAGCAGTTTAGGGCCCGGCTACACTGAAGCTTTCTTT

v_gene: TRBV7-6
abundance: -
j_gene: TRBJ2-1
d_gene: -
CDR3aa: CASSLGAEGLYNEQFF
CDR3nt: TGTGCCAGCAGCCTTGGCGCGGAGGGGTTATACAATGAGCAGTTCTTC

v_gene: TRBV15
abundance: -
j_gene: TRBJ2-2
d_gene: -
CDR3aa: CATSRGPNTGELFF
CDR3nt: TGTGCCACCAGCAGAGGCCCGAACACCGGGGAGCTGTTTTTT

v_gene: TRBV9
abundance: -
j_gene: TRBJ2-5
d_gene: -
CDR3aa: CASSAPLQETQYF
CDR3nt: TGTGCCAGCAGCGCGCCCCTACAAGAGACCCAGTACTTC

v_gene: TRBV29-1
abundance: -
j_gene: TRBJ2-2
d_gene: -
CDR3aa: CSVEVGGAATRGDGELFF
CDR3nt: TGCAGCGTTGAAGTGGGGGGGGCGGCCACCCGAGGGGACGGGGAGCTGTTTTTT

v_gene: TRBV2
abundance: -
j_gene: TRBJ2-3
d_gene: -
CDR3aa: CASSGGPGDTQYF
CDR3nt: TGTGCCAGCAGTGGCGGCCCGGGAGATACGCAGTATTTT

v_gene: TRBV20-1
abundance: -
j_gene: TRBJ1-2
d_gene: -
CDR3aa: CSARDTGLYGYTF
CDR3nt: TGCAGTGCTAGAGATACGGGACTTTATGGCTACACCTTC

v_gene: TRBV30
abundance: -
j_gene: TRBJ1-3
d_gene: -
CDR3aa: CAWAQGTGNTIYF
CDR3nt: TGTGCCTGGGCTCAAGGAACTGGAAACACCATATATTTT

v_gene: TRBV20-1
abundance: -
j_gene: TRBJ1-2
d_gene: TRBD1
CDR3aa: CSDRDRGEEQGYTF
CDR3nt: TGCAGTGATCGGGACAGGGGAGAGGAGCAAGGCTACACCTTC

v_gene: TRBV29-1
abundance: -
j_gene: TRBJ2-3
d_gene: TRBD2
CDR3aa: CSVDKGRGDTDTQYF
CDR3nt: TGCAGCGTTGACAAGGGCCGGGGGGACACAGATACGCAGTATTTT

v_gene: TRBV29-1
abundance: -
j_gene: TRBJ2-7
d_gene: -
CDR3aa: CSVWNGGSYEQYF
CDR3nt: TGCAGCGTTTGGAATGGCGGTTCCTACGAGCAGTACTTC

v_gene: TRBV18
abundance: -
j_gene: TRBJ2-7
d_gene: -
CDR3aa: CASLGGQWEQYF
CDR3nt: TGTGCCAGCCTGGGGGGACAGTGGGAGCAGTACTTC

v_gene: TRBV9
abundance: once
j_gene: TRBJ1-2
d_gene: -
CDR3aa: CASSVEVPANYGYTF
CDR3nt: TGTGCCAGCAGCGTAGAAGTACCAGCTAACTATGGCTACACCTTC

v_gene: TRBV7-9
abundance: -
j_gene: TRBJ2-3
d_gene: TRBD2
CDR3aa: CASILAVQDTQYF
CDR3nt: TGTGCCAGCATCCTAGCGGTACAGGATACGCAGTATTTT

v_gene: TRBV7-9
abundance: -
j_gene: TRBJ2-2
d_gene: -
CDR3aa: CASSLTSGDHTGELFF
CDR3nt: TGTGCCAGCAGCTTAACATCCGGGGACCACACCGGGGAGCTGTTTTTT

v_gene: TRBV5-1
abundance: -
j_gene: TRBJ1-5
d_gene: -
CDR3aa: CASSLSGVNQPQHF
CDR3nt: TGCGCCAGCAGCTTGTCGGGGGTGAATCAGCCCCAGCATTTT

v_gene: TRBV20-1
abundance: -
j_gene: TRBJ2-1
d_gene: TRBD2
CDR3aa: CSARALAGDGNEQFF
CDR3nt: TGCAGTGCTAGGGCACTAGCGGGGGACGGGAATGAGCAGTTCTTC

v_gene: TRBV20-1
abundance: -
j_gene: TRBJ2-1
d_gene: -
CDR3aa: CSAPTAGFYNEQFF
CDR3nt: TGCAGTGCTCCAACAGCGGGTTTTTACAATGAGCAGTTCTTC

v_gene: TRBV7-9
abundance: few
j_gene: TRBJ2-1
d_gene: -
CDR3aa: CASSSGYNEQFF
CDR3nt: TGTGCCAGCAGCTCAGGGTACAATGAGCAGTTCTTC

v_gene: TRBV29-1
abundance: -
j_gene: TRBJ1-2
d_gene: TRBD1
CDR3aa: CSVRQGPGDYGYTF
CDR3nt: TGCAGCGTTAGACAGGGACCGGGGGACTATGGCTACACCTTC

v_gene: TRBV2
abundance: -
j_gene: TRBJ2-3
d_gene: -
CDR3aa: CASIVWGATDTQYF
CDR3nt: TGTGCCAGCATAGTCTGGGGGGCCACAGATACGCAGTATTTT

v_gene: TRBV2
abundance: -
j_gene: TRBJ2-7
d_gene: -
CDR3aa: CASSGWRTKPNGEQYF
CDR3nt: TGTGCCAGCTCAGGCTGGCGCACAAAACCAAACGGCGAGCAGTACTTC